These 9 T cell receptor beta chains were all obtained from the same sample, sequenced in a study of cytomegalovirus exposure and HLA in healthy donors. Primers: 60 Vbeta forward and 13 Jbeta reverse. Assay: immunoSEQ multiplex PCR; the TCRdb copy retains only in-frame clones and omits some. This sample yields 110,000 to 150,000 clones, of which around 9.7% are seen a single time; roughly 1.9% belongs to the top ten. Sequencing input: PBMCs. These receptors were taken from a man aged 45-65 years in good health and CMV-seronegative.

The chain links TRBV9 to TRBJ1-6; D may be TRBD1 (6 bases). V dropped 7 bases and J dropped 7 bases, with 15 bases sitting between them. Germline V gene lookup returns CDR1 SGDLS and CDR2 YYNGEE. This CDR3 spans 14 amino acids. Written as DNA, the CDR3 is TGTGCCAGCGGGGGGGGCGTCCGGAATTCACCCCTCCACTTT. It is translated as CASGGGVRNSPLHF.

This clone was detected a few times. The chain uses TRBV6-6 and TRBJ2-1, with 8 bases aligning to TRBD1. CDR1 is MNHNY, CDR2 SVGAGI, per germline (reference sequence). The V and J ends lost 2 bases and 5 bases, in that order; junction bases with no gene match: 8. The CDR3 consists of 16 residues. CDR3 sequence: CASSYPPGGANNEQFF. The CDR3 region has the DNA TGTGCCAGCAGTTACCCCCCAGGGGGCGCGAACAATGAGCAGTTCTTC.

The chain employs TRBV19 and TRBJ2-7; tentatively, D is TRBD1 (5 bases). The CDR3 sequence is 11 residues long. CDR1 is LNHDA, CDR2 SQIVND, per germline (reference sequence). Trimming left V 5 bases short and J 5 bases short, with 7 bases between. The CDR3 here is CASSWGHEQYF. Written as DNA, the CDR3 is TGTGCCAGTAGTTGGGGCCACGAGCAGTACTTC. Full variable domain (outside the CDR3, taken from reference TRBV19 and TRBJ2-7): DGGITQSPKYLFRKEGQNVTLSCEQNLNHDAMYWYRQDPGQGLRLIYYSQIVNDFQKGDIAEGYSVSREKKESFPLTVTSAQKNPTAFYLCASSWGHEQYFGPGTRLTVT.

This chain links TRBV18 with TRBJ1-3; TRBD1 matches at 7 bases. Per germline, CDR1 KGHSH and CDR2 LQKENI. Unmatched junction bases numbered 14, after V lost 3 bases and J lost 0 bases. The CDR3 contains 19 residues. As DNA, the CDR3 is TGTGCCAGCTCACCGAGGGGACAGTCCCGCTTTGACTCTGGAAACACCATATATTTT. Protein: CASSPRGQSRFDSGNTIYF.

This rearrangement joins TRBV7-2 to TRBJ2-7, with 10 bases identical to TRBD1. The CDR3 consists of 15 residues. The trim removed 2 bases at V and 2 bases at J, leaving 3 bases unmatched. Germline values: CDR1 SGHTA, CDR2 FQGNSA. CDR3 region: CASSLRQGAAYEQYF. The DNA of the CDR3 is TGTGCCAGCAGCTTAAGACAGGGGGCGGCCTACGAGCAGTACTTC.

This clone has more than one count but fewer than ten. The chain is built from TRBV9 and TRBJ1-5; D gene unclear. CDR1 and CDR2 from the germline V gene are SGDLS and YYNGEE. This CDR3 contains 13 residues. V gave up 0 bases and J gave up 7 bases, with 8 bases separating them. CDR3 sequence: CASSVAERQPQHF. CDR3 DNA: TGTGCCAGCAGCGTAGCGGAGAGGCAGCCCCAGCATTTT.

The sample holds a few counts of this clone. The rearrangement links TRBV4-1 to TRBJ1-1; D gene ambiguous. The V gene lost 0 bases and the J gene lost 0 bases, with 8 bases spanning the gap. From germline, CDR1 is MGHRA and CDR2 YSYEKL. The CDR3 contains 15 residues. CDR3 residues: CASSQEAGMNTEAFF. Here the CDR3 DNA reads TGCGCCAGCAGCCAAGAGGCGGGAATGAACACTGAAGCTTTCTTT.

The rearrangement joins TRBV11-2 to TRBJ2-5; tentatively, D is TRBD2 (5 bases). The CDR3 loop spans 15 amino acids. V gave up 5 bases and J gave up 7 bases, with 20 bases separating them. The V gene's germline CDR1 is SGHAT and CDR2 FQNNGV. In nucleotides, the CDR3 is TGTGCCAGCAGCGGAACGCAAAGGGAGTACGGGACCCAGTACTTC. It encodes CASSGTQREYGTQYF.

The V and J genes are TRBV6-5 and TRBJ1-6, with D uncertain. Deletions cut 6 bases from V and 9 bases from J, with 12 bases between. CDR1 and CDR2 (germline): MNHEY, SVGAGI. The CDR3 has 13 residues. The CDR3 loop is CASRPYNSSPLHF. CDR3 sequence (DNA): TGTGCCAGCAGGCCCTATAACAGTTCACCCCTCCACTTT.